This TCR beta chain was identified in a study of T-cell reconstitution after alpha-beta-depleted transplantation in children. Notes on the study in general: By about two months after transplant, alpha-beta T cells reportedly arose from several hundred graft clones that had expanded. T-cell counts and diversity at one year post-transplant came mainly from newly produced T cells.

The germline V gene has CDR1 SGHTA and CDR2 FQGNSA. The CDR3 totals 13 residues. V was trimmed by 5 bases and J by 4 bases, leaving 9 bases between them. The table lists this clonotype with many counts. Its antigen is currently unknown. Molecular barcoding with unique molecular identifiers was used for the TCRbeta library. TCRdb called the PCR reads again in MiXCR, with one record for every CDR3 protein. This table has roughly 100,000 distinct CDR3 sequences, roughly 7.2% appearing once. The chain links TRBV7-2 to TRBJ2-1, with D perhaps TRBD1 (6 bases). The source material was PBMCs, sampled before TCRalphabeta/CD19-depleted stem cell transplant. The sequence was obtained from a boy under 10 years old with acute lymphoblastic leukemia, due to receive a stem cell transplant. CDR3 protein: CASSRGQYNEQFF. The DNA of the CDR3 is TGTGCCAGCAGCCGCGGACAGTACAATGAGCAGTTCTTC.